This T cell receptor (beta chain) was retrieved from a study of identical twins. Study-wide findings and caveats: Researchers caution that invariant MAIT and iNKT cells could partly confound zero-insertion analyses. Twin-shared out-of-frame alpha sequences showed excess low generation probability. Cross-sectional statistics underpinned the conclusions; the same donors were not followed.

As to this clonotype: The antigen is undetermined.

It was template switching that added a universal primer site, and there were unique molecular identifiers on the cDNA. Each CDR3 protein is one row after TCRdb ran MiXCR on the 5' RACE reads. The profile shows a few hundred thousand distinct CDR3 sequences, approximately 8% of them singletons. These data are also associated with another study on yellow fever vaccine responses in identical twins.

The source material was memory (CD45RO+) T cells sorted from blood. The TCR comes from a woman aged 18-29 years in good health.

For the CDR3, the DNA is TGCAGTGCCAGCGGGGCCCGTTCTAGCTCCTACGAGCAGTACTTC. Protein sequence: CSASGARSSSYEQYF. V is TRBV20-1 and J is TRBJ2-7; TRBD2 matches at 7 bases. The germline V gene encodes CDR1 DFQATT and CDR2 SNEGSKA (reference sequence). CDR3 size: 15 residues. The junction had 11 bases not matched to a gene; V was cut back by 6 bases and J by 0 bases.